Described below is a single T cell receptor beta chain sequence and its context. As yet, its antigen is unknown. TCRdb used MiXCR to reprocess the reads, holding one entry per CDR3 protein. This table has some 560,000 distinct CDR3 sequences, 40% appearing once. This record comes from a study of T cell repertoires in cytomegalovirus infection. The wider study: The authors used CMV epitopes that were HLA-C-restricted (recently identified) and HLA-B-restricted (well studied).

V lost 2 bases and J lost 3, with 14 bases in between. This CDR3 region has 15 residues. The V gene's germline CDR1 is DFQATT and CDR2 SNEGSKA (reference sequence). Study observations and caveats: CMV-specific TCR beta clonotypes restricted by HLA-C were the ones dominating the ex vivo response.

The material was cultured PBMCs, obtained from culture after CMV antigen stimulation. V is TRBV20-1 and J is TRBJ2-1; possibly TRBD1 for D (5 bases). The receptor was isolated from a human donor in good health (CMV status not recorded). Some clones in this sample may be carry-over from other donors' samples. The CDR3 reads CSARKGANLYNEQFF. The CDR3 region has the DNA TGCAGTGCTAGAAAAGGGGCGAACCTCTACAATGAGCAGTTCTTC.